This note documents a single T cell receptor beta chain sequence. Its specificity is unknown. This entry comes from a study of cytomegalovirus exposure and HLA in healthy donors. Overall study results and limits: Cytomegalovirus association was listed for roughly 160 TCR beta chains. Common viral pathogens seemed to be connected with several of the most significant clusters, according to a later analysis.

Germline V CDR1 and CDR2: SGHTA, FQGNSA. The CDR3 runs 13 residues. V was cut by 1 base and J by 4 bases, with 7 bases left in between. PCR used 60 Vbeta primers and 13 Jbeta primers. The authors' processing: An analysis performed later counted about 80 million unique TCR beta chains (roughly 10 million of them shared). The assay was immunoSEQ multiplex PCR, and TCRdb's table has in-frame clones only and misses some. That table gives V, J and clone size, and the DNA gave D and trimming. The table records approximately 110,000 clones, roughly three quarters of them present only once. The rearrangement links TRBV7-2 to TRBJ1-2, with D perhaps TRBD1 (6 bases). Source material: PBMCs. This clonotype was sampled from a woman between 45 and 65 years old in good health and CMV-seropositive. Here the CDR3 reads CASSLEGGYGYTF. The DNA of the CDR3 is TGTGCCAGCAGCTTAGAAGGGGGCTATGGCTACACCTTC. The full variable domain, its missing parts supplied by reference TRBV7-2 and TRBJ1-2, is GAGVSQSPSNKVTEKGKDVELRCDPISGHTALYWYRQSLGQGLEFLIYFQGNSAPDKSGLPSDRFSAERTGGSVSTLTIQRTQQEDSAVYLCASSLEGGYGYTFGSGTRLTVV.